This T cell receptor beta chain derives from a study of control samples from healthy donors and cancer patients. Sequenced by immunoSEQ multiplex PCR; TCRdb stores in-frame clones only, minus some. Of approximately 120,000 clones listed, around nine tenths are singletons. V gave up 0 bases and J gave up 1 base, with 14 bases separating them. Germline V gene sequence: CDR1 SGDLS, CDR2 YYNGEE. CDR3 length equals 17 residues. The chain has TRBV9 and TRBJ2-1, with D unclear. The sequence was collected from a woman aged 50 to 60 in good health. The specimen was blood. CDR3 nucleotides: TGTGCCAGCAGCGTAGACCCTAGTTTCGCGTCCTACAATGAGCAGTTCTTC. Translated, it gives CASSVDPSFASYNEQFF.